Listed below are T cell receptor beta chains from one sample, sequenced in a study of T-cell memory formation after mild COVID-19. MiXCR, run by TCRdb on the 5' RACE reads, gives a single entry per CDR3 protein. The table has approximately 400,000 distinct CDR3 sequences, roughly 18% seen once. The sequencing input was PBMCs or a T cell subset sorted from them (not recorded which). These TCRs come from a man in his late teens or twenties who had mild COVID-19 (a few samples of this study predate the infection). Cell type and time point are not known. Each CDR3 is given with its conserved first and last residue. The order of the fields is CDR3 protein, CDR3 DNA, V gene, D gene, clone size, J gene. D genes are given only for firm matches. Clone size, where shown, is once, few, many, or a class for clones that have expanded.

CDR3 protein: CASSQCGGLNTEAFF
CDR3 DNA: TGTGCCAGCAGCCAGTGTGGCGGCCTTAACACTGAAGCTTTCTTT
V gene: TRBV7-3
D gene: NA
clone size: NA
J gene: TRBJ1-1

CDR3 protein: CASSFRGTNTEAFF
CDR3 DNA: TGCGCCAGCAGCTTCCGGGGGACGAACACTGAAGCTTTCTTT
V gene: TRBV5-1
D gene: NA
clone size: NA
J gene: TRBJ1-1

CDR3 protein: CASSPTGGRTEAFF
CDR3 DNA: TGTGCCAGCAGTCCAACAGGGGGAAGGACTGAAGCTTTCTTT
V gene: TRBV12-3/TRBV12-4
D gene: TRBD1
clone size: many
J gene: TRBJ1-1

CDR3 protein: CASTGHGRDTQYF
CDR3 DNA: TGTGCCAGCACCGGACATGGAAGAGATACGCAGTATTTT
V gene: TRBV6-5
D gene: NA
clone size: few
J gene: TRBJ2-3

CDR3 protein: CAGSSPSTGENEKLFF
CDR3 DNA: TGTGCCGGCAGTTCACCTTCGACAGGGGAGAATGAAAAACTGTTTTTT
V gene: TRBV28
D gene: TRBD1
clone size: NA
J gene: TRBJ1-4

CDR3 protein: CASNIRSYNSPLHF
CDR3 DNA: TGTGCCAGCAACATTAGGTCCTATAATTCACCCCTCCACTTT
V gene: TRBV12-3/TRBV12-4
D gene: NA
clone size: NA
J gene: TRBJ1-6

CDR3 protein: CASSSRGLAGTDTQYF
CDR3 DNA: TGTGCCAGCAGCTCTAGGGGACTAGCCGGCACAGATACGCAGTATTTT
V gene: TRBV7-8
D gene: TRBD2
clone size: few
J gene: TRBJ2-3

CDR3 protein: CSTSSGTRDEQFF
CDR3 DNA: TGCAGCACTTCTAGCGGGACACGGGATGAGCAGTTCTTC
V gene: TRBV29-1
D gene: TRBD2
clone size: NA
J gene: TRBJ2-1

CDR3 protein: CASSLVAGETRQYF
CDR3 DNA: TGTGCCAGCAGCTTAGTGGCAGGAGAAACACGGCAGTATTTT
V gene: TRBV11-2
D gene: NA
clone size: NA
J gene: TRBJ2-3

CDR3 protein: CASSRYGVTGELFF
CDR3 DNA: TGTGCCAGCAGCCGTTACGGGGTCACCGGGGAGCTGTTTTTT
V gene: TRBV27
D gene: NA
clone size: NA
J gene: TRBJ2-2

CDR3 protein: CASSLEWEQYF
CDR3 DNA: TGCGCCAGCAGCTTGGAGTGGGAGCAGTACTTC
V gene: TRBV5-1
D gene: NA
clone size: NA
J gene: TRBJ2-7

CDR3 protein: CASSVRLAGGSPYNEQFF
CDR3 DNA: TGTGCCAGCAGCGTACGATTAGCGGGGGGTAGTCCCTACAATGAGCAGTTCTTC
V gene: TRBV9
D gene: TRBD2
clone size: NA
J gene: TRBJ2-1

CDR3 protein: CASSLDSGTDTQYF
CDR3 DNA: TGTGCCAGCAGCTTAGATTCTGGGACAGATACGCAGTATTTT
V gene: TRBV7-2
D gene: NA
clone size: few
J gene: TRBJ2-3

CDR3 protein: CASSQDIGVSLYNEQFF
CDR3 DNA: TGTGCCAGCAGCCAAGATATTGGAGTGTCGCTCTACAATGAGCAGTTCTTC
V gene: TRBV4-2
D gene: NA
clone size: NA
J gene: TRBJ2-1

CDR3 protein: CASSGGTPGTQYF
CDR3 DNA: TGTGCCAGCAGCGGTGGGACGCCTGGTACGCAGTATTTT
V gene: TRBV7-2
D gene: NA
clone size: few
J gene: TRBJ2-3

CDR3 protein: CATSPGLPTDTQYF
CDR3 DNA: TGTGCCACCAGCCCGGGACTACCGACAGATACGCAGTATTTT
V gene: TRBV15
D gene: TRBD2
clone size: few
J gene: TRBJ2-3

CDR3 protein: CASSRTVMNTEAFF
CDR3 DNA: TGTGCCAGCAGCAGGACAGTCATGAACACTGAAGCTTTCTTT
V gene: TRBV7-2
D gene: NA
clone size: NA
J gene: TRBJ1-1

CDR3 protein: CASSATGGAGANVLTF
CDR3 DNA: TGTGCCAGCAGTGCCACAGGGGGCGCTGGGGCCAACGTCCTGACTTTC
V gene: TRBV25-1
D gene: TRBD1
clone size: NA
J gene: TRBJ2-6

CDR3 protein: CASSLLDRSTDTQYF
CDR3 DNA: TGTGCCAGCAGCTTACTCGACAGAAGCACAGATACGCAGTATTTT
V gene: TRBV7-9
D gene: NA
clone size: NA
J gene: TRBJ2-3

CDR3 protein: CASRLQGDTEAFF
CDR3 DNA: TGCGCCAGCAGGTTACAGGGTGACACTGAAGCTTTCTTT
V gene: TRBV5-1
D gene: NA
clone size: few
J gene: TRBJ1-1

CDR3 protein: CASSPLGNEQFF
CDR3 DNA: TGTGCCAGCTCACCACTGGGTAATGAGCAGTTCTTC
V gene: TRBV18
D gene: NA
clone size: NA
J gene: TRBJ2-1

CDR3 protein: CASSLAPGGLNEQFF
CDR3 DNA: TGCGCCAGCAGCTTGGCTCCGGGGGGCCTCAATGAGCAGTTCTTC
V gene: TRBV5-1
D gene: NA
clone size: NA
J gene: TRBJ2-1

CDR3 protein: CSARDRAGLAKNIQYF
CDR3 DNA: TGCAGTGCTAGAGATCGGGCGGGTCTAGCCAAAAACATTCAGTACTTC
V gene: TRBV20-1
D gene: NA
clone size: NA
J gene: TRBJ2-4

CDR3 protein: CASSPDSHQETQYF
CDR3 DNA: TGTGCCAGCAGCCCGGACAGCCACCAAGAGACCCAGTACTTC
V gene: TRBV7-3
D gene: NA
clone size: NA
J gene: TRBJ2-5

CDR3 protein: CASSQRDGGLEAFF
CDR3 DNA: TGTGCCAGCAGCCAACGGGACGGGGGTTTAGAAGCTTTCTTT
V gene: TRBV3-1
D gene: NA
clone size: NA
J gene: TRBJ1-1

CDR3 protein: CASSGRTALDGYTF
CDR3 DNA: TGTGCCAGCAGCGGCCGGACCGCCCTGGATGGCTACACCTTC
V gene: TRBV5-5
D gene: NA
clone size: few
J gene: TRBJ1-2

CDR3 protein: CASSFEHYNEQFF
CDR3 DNA: TGTGCCAGCAGCTTTGAACATTACAATGAGCAGTTCTTC
V gene: TRBV12-1
D gene: NA
clone size: once
J gene: TRBJ2-1

CDR3 protein: CSATVKPPGLAYNEQFF
CDR3 DNA: TGCAGTGCCACCGTCAAACCTCCGGGACTAGCTTACAATGAGCAGTTCTTC
V gene: TRBV20-1
D gene: TRBD2
clone size: few
J gene: TRBJ2-1

CDR3 protein: CASSHRNRPGELFF
CDR3 DNA: TGTGCCAGCAGCCACCGCAACCGCCCCGGGGAGCTGTTTTTT
V gene: TRBV12-3/TRBV12-4
D gene: NA
clone size: once
J gene: TRBJ2-2

CDR3 protein: CASSVEADTQYF
CDR3 DNA: TGTGCCAGCAGCGTAGAGGCAGATACGCAGTATTTT
V gene: TRBV9
D gene: NA
clone size: many
J gene: TRBJ2-3

CDR3 protein: CAPTVPAVRPETETSPKVQYF
CDR3 DNA: NA
V gene: TRBV6-2/TRBV6-3
D gene: NA
clone size: NA
J gene: TRBJ2-3

CDR3 protein: CAISESRTSGGGETQYF
CDR3 DNA: TGTGCCATCAGTGAGTCGAGGACTAGCGGGGGCGGTGAGACCCAGTACTTC
V gene: TRBV10-3
D gene: TRBD2
clone size: few
J gene: TRBJ2-5

CDR3 protein: CASSGDGDYGYTF
CDR3 DNA: TGTGCCAGCAGCGGTGACGGAGACTATGGCTACACCTTC
V gene: TRBV7-9
D gene: NA
clone size: few
J gene: TRBJ1-2

CDR3 protein: CASSQESYSAGANTGELFF
CDR3 DNA: TGTGCCAGCAGCCAAGAAAGCTACTCAGCGGGGGCGAACACCGGGGAGCTGTTTTTT
V gene: TRBV4-2
D gene: TRBD2
clone size: NA
J gene: TRBJ2-2

CDR3 protein: CASSSVYWGSGQGYEQFF
CDR3 DNA: TGTGCCAGCAGCTCCGTGTACTGGGGTTCAGGTCAGGGCTATGAGCAGTTCTTC
V gene: TRBV11-2
D gene: NA
clone size: NA
J gene: TRBJ2-1

CDR3 protein: CASSLEGRDQGYTF
CDR3 DNA: TGCGCCAGCAGCTTGGAGGGCAGGGACCAAGGCTACACCTTC
V gene: TRBV5-1
D gene: NA
clone size: few
J gene: TRBJ1-2

CDR3 protein: CSARDVNEKLFF
CDR3 DNA: TGCAGTGCTAGGGACGTTAATGAAAAACTGTTTTTT
V gene: TRBV20-1
D gene: NA
clone size: NA
J gene: TRBJ1-4

CDR3 protein: CASSYSNEAFF
CDR3 DNA: TGTGCCAGCAGTTATAGTAATGAAGCTTTCTTT
V gene: TRBV6-6
D gene: NA
clone size: few
J gene: TRBJ1-1

CDR3 protein: CASSFGRGSYEQYF
CDR3 DNA: TGTGCCAGCAGTTTCGGGAGAGGCTCCTACGAGCAGTACTTC
V gene: TRBV28
D gene: NA
clone size: few
J gene: TRBJ2-7

CDR3 protein: CASSLAPATDTQYF
CDR3 DNA: TGTGCCAGCAGCTTGGCCCCGGCCACAGATACGCAGTATTTT
V gene: TRBV5-4
D gene: NA
clone size: many
J gene: TRBJ2-3

CDR3 protein: CATSLGGRVGDTQYF
CDR3 DNA: TGTGCCACCAGCCTCGGAGGTAGGGTGGGAGATACGCAGTATTTT
V gene: TRBV15
D gene: NA
clone size: few
J gene: TRBJ2-3

CDR3 protein: CASSNSGGKETQYF
CDR3 DNA: TGTGCCAGCAGTAACAGCGGGGGCAAAGAGACCCAGTACTTC
V gene: TRBV6-6
D gene: TRBD2
clone size: few
J gene: TRBJ2-5

CDR3 protein: CASSWALVGTQYF
CDR3 DNA: TGTGCCAGCAGTTGGGCTCTAGTTGGGACCCAGTACTTC
V gene: TRBV12-3/TRBV12-4
D gene: NA
clone size: few
J gene: TRBJ2-5

CDR3 protein: CSATLTDTGELFF
CDR3 DNA: TGCAGTGCTACCCTAACGGACACCGGGGAGCTGTTTTTT
V gene: TRBV20-1
D gene: NA
clone size: few
J gene: TRBJ2-2

CDR3 protein: CATSDPRTGANYGYTF
CDR3 DNA: TGTGCCACCAGTGATCCCCGGACAGGGGCTAACTATGGCTACACCTTC
V gene: TRBV24-1
D gene: TRBD1
clone size: few
J gene: TRBJ1-2

CDR3 protein: CASSTIIGTSGVQETQYF
CDR3 DNA: TGTGCCAGCAGTACCATAATCGGGACTAGCGGCGTCCAAGAGACCCAGTACTTC
V gene: TRBV28
D gene: TRBD2
clone size: NA
J gene: TRBJ2-5

CDR3 protein: CASSQVSGRTEAFF
CDR3 DNA: TGCGCCAGCAGCCAAGTAAGCGGAAGGACTGAAGCTTTCTTT
V gene: TRBV4-3
D gene: NA
clone size: NA
J gene: TRBJ1-1

CDR3 protein: CASSKRGSYNEQFF
CDR3 DNA: TGTGCCAGCAGTAAACGTGGCTCCTACAATGAGCAGTTCTTC
V gene: TRBV6-6
D gene: NA
clone size: once
J gene: TRBJ2-1

CDR3 protein: CASSIEGWGGVQFF
CDR3 DNA: TGTGCCAGTAGTATAGAGGGCTGGGGCGGGGTGCAGTTCTTC
V gene: TRBV19
D gene: NA
clone size: NA
J gene: TRBJ2-1

CDR3 protein: CASSSTTGKVPNTEAFF
CDR3 DNA: TGTGCCAGCTCATCCACGACAGGGAAGGTGCCGAACACTGAAGCTTTCTTT
V gene: TRBV18
D gene: TRBD1
clone size: NA
J gene: TRBJ1-1

CDR3 protein: CASSFLQGMDQPQHF
CDR3 DNA: TGTGCCAGCAGTTTTCTACAGGGGATGGATCAGCCCCAGCATTTT
V gene: TRBV12-3/TRBV12-4
D gene: TRBD1
clone size: NA
J gene: TRBJ1-5

CDR3 protein: CATLRVAGPGELFF
CDR3 DNA: TGTGCCACCTTGAGAGTAGCGGGGCCCGGGGAGCTGTTTTTT
V gene: TRBV12-3/TRBV12-4
D gene: TRBD2
clone size: NA
J gene: TRBJ2-2